The sequence of this T cell receptor beta chain was determined in a study of blood T cell repertoires in COVID-19. Study details: Samples came from the United States, Italy and Spain, spanning acute and convalescent COVID-19.

Each exposed participant met a COVID-19 case in the 2 weeks preceding study entry. Study processing details: Counts of nucleated cells, estimated from reference gene primer amplification, were obtained. Generated by immunoSEQ multiplex PCR, the TCRdb table keeps only in-frame clones and is missing some. The V and J calls and clone size come from that table; D and trimming were worked out from the DNA. The table has 300,000 to 350,000 clones, more than 70% seen once. V lost 8 bases and J lost 5, with 7 bases in between. Germline V CDR1 and CDR2: SNHLY, FYNNEI. CDR3 length equals 11 residues. The clonotype originates from a woman in her 30s who had been exposed to COVID-19. Source material: PBMCs or T cells enriched from blood (not recorded which). The J gene is TRBJ2-1, the V gene TRBV2; no firm D call. CDR3 in amino acids: CASRFHNEQFF. The DNA for the CDR3 is TGTGCCAGCCGGTTCCACAATGAGCAGTTCTTC.